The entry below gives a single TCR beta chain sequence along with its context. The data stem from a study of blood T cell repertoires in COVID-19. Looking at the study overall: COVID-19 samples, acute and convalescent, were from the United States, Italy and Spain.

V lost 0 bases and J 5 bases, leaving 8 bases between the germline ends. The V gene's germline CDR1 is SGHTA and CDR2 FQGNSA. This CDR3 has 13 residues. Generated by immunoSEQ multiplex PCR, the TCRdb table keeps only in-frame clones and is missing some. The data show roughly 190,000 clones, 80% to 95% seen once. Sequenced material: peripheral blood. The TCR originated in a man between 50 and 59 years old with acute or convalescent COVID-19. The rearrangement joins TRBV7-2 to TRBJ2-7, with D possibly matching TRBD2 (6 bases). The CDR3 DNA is TGTGCCAGCAGCTTAGCATGGACTAACGAGCAGTACTTC. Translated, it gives CASSLAWTNEQYF.